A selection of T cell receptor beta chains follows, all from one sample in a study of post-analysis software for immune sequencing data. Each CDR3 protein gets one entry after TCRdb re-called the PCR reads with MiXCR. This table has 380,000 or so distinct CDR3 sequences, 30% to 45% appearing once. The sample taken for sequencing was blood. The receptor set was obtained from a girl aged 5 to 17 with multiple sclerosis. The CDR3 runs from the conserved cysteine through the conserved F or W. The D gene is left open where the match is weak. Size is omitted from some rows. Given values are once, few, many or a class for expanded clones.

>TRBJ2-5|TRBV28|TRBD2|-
TGTGCCAGCAGCACCTCCCAGTTGGAGCGGGGGCAGGGGTGGGAGACCCAGTACTTC
CASSTSQLERGQGWETQYF
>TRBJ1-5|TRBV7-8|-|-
TGTGCCAGCAGCTTAGCGGGAGGTATAAGCAATCAGCCCCAGCATTTT
CASSLAGGISNQPQHF
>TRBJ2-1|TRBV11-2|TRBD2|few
TGTGCCAGCAGCTTAGGACTAGCGGGGGGTCAACCTACGGGGAATGAGCAGTTCTTC
CASSLGLAGGQPTGNEQFF
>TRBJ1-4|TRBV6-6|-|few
TGTGCCAGCAGGGGGGCTAATGAAAAACTGTTTTTT
CASRGANEKLFF
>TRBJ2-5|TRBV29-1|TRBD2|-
TGCAGCGTTGTTGCGGGGGAGCAGTACTTC
CSVVAGEQYF
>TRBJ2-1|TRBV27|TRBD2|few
TGTGCCAGCACCGCCGGGACTAGCGGGGGGAGCTCCTACAATGAGCAGTTCTTC
CASTAGTSGGSSYNEQFF
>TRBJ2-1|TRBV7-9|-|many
TGTGCCAGCAGCCCGAGTCGAGCGAGCTCCTACAATGAGCAGTTCTTC
CASSPSRASSYNEQFF
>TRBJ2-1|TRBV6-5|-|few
TGTGCCAGCAGTTCAGCGGTCCCGGGGGCCAACTACAATGAGCAGTTCTTC
CASSSAVPGANYNEQFF
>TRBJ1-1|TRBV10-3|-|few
TGTGCCATCAGTGAGCCCGGGACATTGAACACTGAAGCTTTCTTT
CAISEPGTLNTEAFF
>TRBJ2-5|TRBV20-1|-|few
TGCAGTGCTAGAGGCGGGGCCCAAGAGACCCAGTACTTC
CSARGGAQETQYF
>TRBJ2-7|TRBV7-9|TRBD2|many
TGTGCCAGCAGCTCCGTCGGGAGGGGGGGAACCTACGAGCAGTACTTC
CASSSVGRGGTYEQYF
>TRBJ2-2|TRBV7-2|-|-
TGTGCCAGCAGCTTAGGGATTTCGGGACGAACAGACGGGGAGCTGTTTTTT
CASSLGISGRTDGELFF